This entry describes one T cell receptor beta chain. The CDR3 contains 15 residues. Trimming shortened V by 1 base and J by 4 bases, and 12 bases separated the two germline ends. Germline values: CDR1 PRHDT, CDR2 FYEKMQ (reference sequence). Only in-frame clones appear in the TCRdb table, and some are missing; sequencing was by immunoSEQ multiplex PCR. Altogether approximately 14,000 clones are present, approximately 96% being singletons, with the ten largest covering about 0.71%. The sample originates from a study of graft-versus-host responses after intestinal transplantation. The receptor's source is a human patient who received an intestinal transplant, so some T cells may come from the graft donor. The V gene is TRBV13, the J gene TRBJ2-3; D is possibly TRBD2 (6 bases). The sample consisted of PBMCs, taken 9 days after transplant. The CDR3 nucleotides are TGTGCCAGCAGCTTAGCGGGAGATGTCGCAGATACGCAGTATTTT. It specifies CASSLAGDVADTQYF.